Each of the 26 T cell receptor beta chains below was sequenced from the same sample in a study of molecular identifiers for immune sequencing clone quantification (dated by TCRdb to the late 2010s). The library was made by PCR. The instrument given in TCRdb is Illumina HiSeq 4000. Clones were called with MiXCR by TCRdb after fastp trimmed the public reads at Q25, and only in-frame beta chains were retained. Rows merge per CDR3 protein into single entries with the most common DNA and genes. The sample table lists about 640,000 distinct CDR3 sequences, nearly 20% of them with a count of one. The ten largest clones add up to 0.7% to 1% of the sample. The sequenced sample was naive CD8+ T cells from blood, with Jurkat cell RNA spiked in. Per the publication, the cell subset or site label means: FACS-sorted CD8+CD4-CCR7+CD45RA+ naive T cells. Source of these receptors: a human donor in good health. Some libraries in this study had Jurkat cell RNA spiked in.

Worth noting for this clonotype: This may be a read error: a much more frequent sequence differs by one nucleotide. The V call is TRBV11-2, the J call TRBJ2-4; D is possibly TRBD1 (6 bases). Germline lookup yields CDR1 SGHAT and CDR2 FQNNGV. The V and J ends lost 3 bases and 0 bases respectively, with 12 bases between them. The CDR3 runs 16 residues. In DNA form, the CDR3 reads TGTGCCAGCAGCTTTCCCAGGGGAATAGCCAAAAACATTCAGTACTTC. Amino acids: CASSFPRGIAKNIQYF.

As concerns this clonotype: A single base separates this from a much larger clone, so it may be a read error. The chain links TRBV7-9 to TRBJ1-2; tentatively, D is TRBD1 (6 bases). There are 16 residues in the CDR3. Germline V gene data show CDR1 as SEHNR and CDR2 as FQNEAQ (reference sequence). V was cut by 4 bases and J by 1 base, with 16 bases left in between. CDR3 DNA: TGTGCCAGCAGCTCCTCTCAGGACAGCGTTAACTATGGCTACACCTTC. Translated, it gives CASSSSQDSVNYGYTF. Filled out from reference TRBV7-9 and TRBJ1-2, the complete variable domain reads DTGVSQNPRHKITKRGQNVTFRCDPISEHNRLYWYRQTLGQGPEFLTYFQNEAQLEKSRLLSDRFSAERPKGSFSTLEIQRTEQGDSAMYLCASSSSQDSVNYGYTFGSGTRLTVV.

Worth noting for this clonotype: A much larger clone differs from this one at a single base, so this may be a read error. The chain employs TRBV5-3 and TRBJ2-2, with 8 bases matching TRBD1. TRBV5-3 is recorded as an ORF, its role being uncertain. The CDR3 covers 18 residues. This CDR3 is CASSLGLGRGQNAGELFF. The CDR3 DNA sequence: TGTGCCAGCAGCTTGGGACTCGGCAGGGGGCAAAACGCCGGGGAGCTGTTTTTT.

This clonotype occurred many times. The V and J genes are TRBV2 and TRBJ1-4; TRBD1 might be the D (5 bases). Germline assignment: CDR1 SNHLY and CDR2 FYNNEI. CDR3 length: 13 amino acids. Trimming stripped 8 bases from V and 4 bases from J, with 11 bases between. CDR3 DNA sequence: TGTGCCAGCGTGACAGAGGATAATGAAAAACTGTTTTTT. Translated, it gives CASVTEDNEKLFF.

The CDR3 spells CASSVRQDRATGELFF. CDR3 DNA sequence: TGTGCCAGCAGCGTCAGACAGGACAGGGCCACCGGGGAGCTGTTTTTT. The V call is TRBV9, the J call TRBJ2-2; 8 bases are a match to TRBD1. The CDR3 loop spans 16 amino acids. Looked up from germline, CDR1 is SGDLS and CDR2 is YYNGEE. Trimming took 2 bases from V and 4 from J; bases not matched to a gene: 7.

This clonotype showed up just once. This clone may be a read error of a much larger clone one base away. The J gene is TRBJ2-2, the V gene TRBV19, with a weak D call TRBD2 (6 bases). The CDR3 runs 12 residues. CDR1 LNHDA and CDR2 SQIVND come from the germline V gene (reference sequence). The CDR3 DNA follows: TGTGCCAGTCGAACTGGGACCGGGGGGCTGTTTTTT. Protein product: CASRTGTGGLFF.

This clonotype was seen a handful of times. The rearrangement joins TRBV7-3 to TRBJ2-3; TRBD1 matches at 7 bases. CDR3 size: 16 residues. The V gene's germline CDR1 is SGHTA and CDR2 FQGTGA. V shed 5 bases, J shed 6 bases, and the junction held 14 bases outside the gene matches. The CDR3 protein is CASSPRKGGAGDTQYF. The CDR3 DNA follows: TGTGCCAGCAGCCCACGAAAAGGGGGCGCAGGGGATACGCAGTATTTT.

This clonotype was detected a few times. The rearrangement joins TRBV5-6 to TRBJ2-5; TRBD1 aligns across 8 bases. Germline V CDR1 and CDR2: SGHDT, YYEEEE. The CDR3 has 16 amino acids. The J segment lost 3 bases and the V segment lost 4 bases, leaving 11 bases of the junction unmatched. The CDR3 loop reads CASSHKATGVEETQYF. The DNA for the CDR3 is TGTGCCAGCAGCCATAAAGCGACAGGGGTAGAAGAGACCCAGTACTTC. Filled out from reference TRBV5-6 and TRBJ2-5, the complete variable domain reads DAGVTQSPTHLIKTRGQQVTLRCSPKSGHDTVSWYQQALGQGPQFIFQYYEEEERQRGNFPDRFSGHQFPNYSSELNVNALLLGDSALYLCASSHKATGVEETQYFGPGTRLLVL.

At least ten counts were recorded for this clonotype. CDR3 loop: CSVEEGLNTEAFF. CDR3 in DNA: TGCAGCGTTGAAGAGGGTCTGAACACTGAAGCTTTCTTT. The chain is built from TRBV29-1 and TRBJ1-1; D is uncertain. Germline V gene lookup returns CDR1 SQVTM and CDR2 ANQGSEA. The germline V and J ends were trimmed by 0 bases and 0 bases, with 5 bases remaining between them. The CDR3 runs to 13 residues.

This clonotype showed up many times. The chain recombines TRBV19 with TRBJ1-1, with no clear D. Germline CDR1 LNHDA, CDR2 SQIVND (reference sequence). Deletions cut 1 base from V and 0 bases from J, with 0 bases between. This CDR3 spans 12 amino acids. CDR3 nucleotides: TGTGCCAGTAGTATAGTGAACACTGAAGCTTTCTTT. The encoded protein is CASSIVNTEAFF.

This chain connects TRBV27 to TRBJ2-3; TRBD2 might be the D (5 bases). The CDR3 has 16 amino acids. Germline V CDR1 and CDR2: MNHEY, SMNVEV (reference sequence). Between the trimmed V and J ends, which lost 3 bases and 2 bases, there was a span of 15 bases. In nucleotides, the CDR3 is TGTGCCAGCAGTTTGTTGAGGGTTAGGAACACAGATACGCAGTATTTT. Translation gives CASSLLRVRNTDTQYF.

This clonotype has just one count. This rearrangement joins TRBV7-9 to TRBJ2-2; D call uncertain. From germline, CDR1 is SEHNR and CDR2 FQNEAQ (reference sequence). The V end lost 3 bases, the J end lost 6 bases, and 5 bases lay between the germline ends. The CDR3 has 12 residues. Here the CDR3 DNA reads TGTGCCAGCAGCTTCTTCGCCGGGGAGCTGTTTTTT. Translating gives CASSFFAGELFF.

V gene TRBV6-2 or TRBV6-3 combines with J gene TRBJ1-5; 7 bases line up with TRBD1. Germline V gene sequence: CDR1 MNHEY, CDR2 SVGEGT. V trimming: 6 bases; J trimming: 5 bases; junction bases outside the gene matches: 10. The CDR3 is 15 residues long. Here the CDR3 DNA reads TGTGCCAGCAGGACAGGGATATTCGTCGATCAGCCCCAGCATTTT. This sequence encodes CASRTGIFVDQPQHF.

Concerning this clonotype itself: This could be a read error, since a much larger clone is one nucleotide away. The chain has TRBV27 and TRBJ1-2; D might be TRBD1 (6 bases). Germline lookup yields CDR1 MNHEY and CDR2 SMNVEV (reference sequence). The CDR3 has 13 amino acids. CDR3 DNA sequence: TGTGCCAACAGTTTATCAGGGGCCCTTGGCTACACCTTC. Translation gives CANSLSGALGYTF.

This clonotype was seen at least ten times. The gene calls are TRBV6-6 and TRBJ1-2, with D hard to call. The V end lost 0 bases, the J end lost 2 bases, and 16 bases lay between the germline ends. Germline V gene sequence: CDR1 MNHNY, CDR2 SVGAGI (reference sequence). There are 17 residues in the CDR3. CDR3 protein: CASSYSMQSFENYGYTF. CDR3 coding DNA: TGTGCCAGCAGTTACTCGATGCAGAGCTTCGAGAACTATGGCTACACCTTC.

This clonotype came up many times. The rearrangement uses TRBV7-9 and TRBJ2-2, with no clear D. The germline gives CDR1 SEHNR, CDR2 FQNEAQ (reference sequence). V dropped 4 bases and J dropped 0 bases, with 12 bases sitting between them. The CDR3 has 16 amino acids. The CDR3 DNA reads as TGTGCCAGCAGCTCGAGTACCTTTACGAACACCGGGGAGCTGTTTTTT. This gives the protein CASSSSTFTNTGELFF.

This clonotype was observed a few times. The CDR3 ends on some other residue instead of the conserved phenylalanine or tryptophan, so this is likely a read error. V gene TRBV6-2 or TRBV6-3 combines with J gene TRBJ1-1; TRBD1 aligns across 7 bases. Losses at the gene ends were 1 base for V and 5 bases for J; bases not matched to a gene: 1. The CDR3 totals 13 residues. CDR1 MNHEY and CDR2 SVGEGT come from the germline V gene. The CDR3: CASSYLTGTEAFL. In nucleotides, the CDR3 is TGTGCCAGCAGTTACTTGACAGGGACTGAAGCTTTCCTT.

Concerning this clonotype: The junction and the germline gene differ at one end; a read error may be behind it. The chain carries TRBV27 and TRBJ2-5; D tentatively fits TRBD1 or TRBD2 (5 bases each). Germline values: CDR1 MNHEY, CDR2 SMNVEV (reference sequence). The CDR3 totals 11 residues. Here the CDR3 reads CASGFGGTQYF. CDR3 coding DNA: TGTGCCAGCGGTTTTGGGGGGACCCAGTACTTC.

This clonotype was found many times. The genes are TRBV7-9 and TRBJ2-5, with D uncertain. V dropped 6 bases and J dropped 2 bases, with 7 bases sitting between them. There are 12 residues in the CDR3. The germline gives CDR1 SEHNR, CDR2 FQNEAQ (reference sequence). The CDR3 DNA reads as TGTGCCAGCAGACAGCCGCAAGAGACCCAGTACTTC. Its translation is CASRQPQETQYF.

The rearrangement uses TRBV4-1 and TRBJ2-3; D ambiguous. CDR1 and CDR2 (germline): MGHRA, YSYEKL. The CDR3 sequence is 14 residues long. V was shortened by 5 bases and J by 4 bases, with 13 bases between the two germline ends. The CDR3 reads CASSDRIPPDTQYF. CDR3 DNA sequence: TGCGCCAGCAGCGACCGGATCCCCCCAGATACGCAGTATTTT.

This clonotype was observed at least ten times. The chain is built from TRBV30 and TRBJ2-1; 10 bases fit TRBD2. Unmatched junction bases numbered 10, after V lost 3 bases and J lost 2 bases. Germline loops: CDR1 GTSNPN, CDR2 SVGIG (reference sequence). The CDR3 covers 17 residues. In DNA, the CDR3 is TGTGCCTGGAGCGCCACCTCTAGCGGGGGTCCCTACAATGAGCAGTTCTTC. As protein: CAWSATSSGGPYNEQFF.

As DNA, the CDR3 is TGTGCCAGCAGTTTAGGGCTCCACTATGGCTACACCTTC. Its translation: CASSLGLHYGYTF. The gene calls are TRBV27 and TRBJ1-2; no clear D. Germline V CDR1 and CDR2: MNHEY, SMNVEV (reference sequence). The CDR3 runs 13 residues. Trimming took off 2 bases at V and 3 bases at J, with 7 bases between the two ends.

This clonotype showed up many times. V is TRBV28 and J is TRBJ1-1; D is perhaps TRBD1 (5 bases). The CDR3 loop spans 13 amino acids. The V gene lost 6 bases and the J gene lost 4 bases, with 12 bases spanning the gap. From germline, CDR1 is MDHEN and CDR2 SYDVKM. CDR3 DNA sequence: TGTGCCAGCAGCCGCCGGGGCAGCACTGAAGCTTTCTTT. Protein sequence: CASSRRGSTEAFF.

In its sample, this clonotype was seen many times. The rearrangement uses TRBV5-1 and TRBJ2-7; tentative D call: TRBD1 (6 bases). Trimming stripped 4 bases from V and 7 bases from J, with 18 bases between. The CDR3 length is 14 residues. Germline assignment: CDR1 SGHRS and CDR2 YFSETQ. In DNA form, the CDR3 reads TGCGCCAGCAGCCTATTAACAGGGAGTAAAGAGCAGTACTTC. Its translation: CASSLLTGSKEQYF.

Ten or more counts support this clonotype. The genes are TRBV29-1 and TRBJ2-2, with a weak D call TRBD1 (6 bases). CDR3 length: 13 amino acids. The germline CDR1 and CDR2 sequences are SQVTM and ANQGSEA. V lost 3 bases and J 3 bases, leaving 8 bases between the germline ends. The CDR3 loop is CSVDWTDTGELFF. In DNA form, the CDR3 reads TGCAGCGTTGATTGGACAGACACCGGGGAGCTGTTTTTT.

The J gene is TRBJ2-7, the V gene TRBV27; D possibly uses TRBD1 or TRBD2 (5 bases each). With 6 bases removed from V and 3 bases from J, the gap between germline ends came to 15 bases. The CDR3 sequence is 14 residues long. Germline assignment: CDR1 MNHEY and CDR2 SMNVEV (reference sequence). The CDR3, as DNA: TGTGCCAGCAGCCTGGGACCTGTCCACTACGAGCAGTACTTC. This translates into CASSLGPVHYEQYF.